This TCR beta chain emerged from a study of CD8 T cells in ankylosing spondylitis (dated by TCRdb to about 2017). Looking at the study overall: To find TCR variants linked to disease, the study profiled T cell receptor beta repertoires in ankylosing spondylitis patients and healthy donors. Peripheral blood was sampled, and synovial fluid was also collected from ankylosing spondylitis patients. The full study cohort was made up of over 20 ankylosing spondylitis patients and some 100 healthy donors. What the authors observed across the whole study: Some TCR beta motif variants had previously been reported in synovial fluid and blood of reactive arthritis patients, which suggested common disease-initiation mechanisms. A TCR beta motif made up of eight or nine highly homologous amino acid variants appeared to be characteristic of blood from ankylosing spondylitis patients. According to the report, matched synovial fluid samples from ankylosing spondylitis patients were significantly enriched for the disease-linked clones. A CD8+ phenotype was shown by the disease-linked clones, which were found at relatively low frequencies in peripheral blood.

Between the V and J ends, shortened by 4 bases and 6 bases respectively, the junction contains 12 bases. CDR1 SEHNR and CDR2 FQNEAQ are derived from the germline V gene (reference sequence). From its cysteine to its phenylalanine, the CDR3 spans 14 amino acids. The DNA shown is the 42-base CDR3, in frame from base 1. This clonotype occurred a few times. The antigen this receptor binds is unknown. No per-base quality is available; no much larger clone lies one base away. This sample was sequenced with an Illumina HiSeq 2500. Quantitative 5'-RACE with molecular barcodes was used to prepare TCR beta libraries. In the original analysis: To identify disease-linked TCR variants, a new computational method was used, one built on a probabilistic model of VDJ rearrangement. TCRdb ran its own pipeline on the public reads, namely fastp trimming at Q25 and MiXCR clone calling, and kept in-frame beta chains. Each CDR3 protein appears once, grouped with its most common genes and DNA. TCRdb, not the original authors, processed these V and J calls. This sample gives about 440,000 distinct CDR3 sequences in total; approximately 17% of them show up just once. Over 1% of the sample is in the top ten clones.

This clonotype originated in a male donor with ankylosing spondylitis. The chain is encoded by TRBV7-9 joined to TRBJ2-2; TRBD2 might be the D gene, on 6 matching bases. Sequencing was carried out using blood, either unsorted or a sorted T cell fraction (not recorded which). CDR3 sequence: CASSSRPGAGELFF. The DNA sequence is TGTGCCAGCAGCTCCCGCCCGGGGGCCGGGGAGCTGTTTTTT.